Below, one T cell receptor beta chain is given with its context. Its antigen is not identified. This record belongs to a study of T cells after posttransplantation cyclophosphamide. Sequencing was performed with immunoSEQ multiplex PCR; in TCRdb, only in-frame clones are kept and a portion is missing. This sample has about 5,000 clones, with under 90% found just once. Treatment was busulfan-fludarabine conditioning, a marrow graft, and cyclophosphamide on days +3 and +4. Overall study results and limits: Donor CD8+ memory clones often dominated recipient blood repertoires at later times.

CDR3 size: 14 residues. Trimming cost V 9 bases and J 0 bases; bases outside gene matches: 8. Germline-derived CDR1 and CDR2 are ENHRY and SYGVKD. The receptor comes from a male patient in his fifties or sixties who received an allogeneic stem cell transplant from a related donor and was CMV-positive. The graft donor may have given rise to some T cells. This sequence joins TRBV10-3 and TRBJ2-7; 7 bases map to TRBD1. The sequencing here drew on CD4+ T cells sorted from blood, taken 350 to 380 days after allogeneic stem cell transplant with posttransplant cyclophosphamide. CDR3 bases: TGTGCCATGAGGCAGGACAGGAGCTCCTACGAGCAGTACTTC. This codes for CAMRQDRSSYEQYF.